The source of this T cell receptor beta chain is a study of PD-1 blockade in classical Hodgkin lymphoma. The wider study: Patients were administered nivolumab (3 mg/kg intravenously) every 2 weeks.

Germline lookup yields CDR1 SEHNR and CDR2 FQNEAQ (reference sequence). The CDR3 spans 16 residues. Unmatched junction bases numbered 6, after V lost 1 base and J lost 4 bases. General study findings and limits: As was reported, newly diagnosed patients showed lower baseline TCR diversity than healthy donors did. Although disease activity or prior therapy may be involved, causes of the repertoire differences remain undefined. CD4+ TCR diversity, unlike CD8+, rose significantly by C4D1.

All trial patients relapsed after autologous stem cell transplantation. Turning to this clone: Its antigen is not known.

The data were produced by immunoSEQ multiplex PCR, yet TCRdb's version contains in-frame clones alone and is incomplete. The repertoire includes over 20,000 clones, roughly four fifths of them detected once, and less than 25% sits in the top ten. The chain employs TRBV7-9 and TRBJ1-5, with 8 bases lining up with TRBD1. This sequence originates from a human donor with classical Hodgkin lymphoma. The sample was peripheral blood mononuclear cells (PBMCs), taken before the second cycle of nivolumab. The CDR3 spells CASSLGGTGSNQPQHF. The CDR3 DNA follows: TGTGCCAGCAGCTTAGGGGGGACAGGATCGAATCAGCCCCAGCATTTT.